This T cell receptor (beta chain) was sequenced in a study of identical twins. The ends lost 5 bases at V and 3 bases at J; junction bases unmatched: 10. CDR3 length: 17 amino acids. The germline V gene has CDR1 SEHNR and CDR2 FQNEAQ (reference sequence). TCRdb analysed the 5' RACE reads with MiXCR anew, one entry per CDR3 protein. This sample has approximately 620,000 distinct CDR3 sequences; 8.6% occur once, and the top ten carry approximately 0.96%. These data were also filed under a second study, of yellow fever vaccine responses in identical twins.

V gene TRBV7-9 combines with J gene TRBJ2-3; 11 bases align to TRBD2. The sequencing input was PBMCs. This TCR was recovered from a young woman in good health. CDR3 region: CASSGKTSGKGTDTQYF. Here the CDR3 DNA reads TGTGCCAGCAGCGGCAAGACTAGCGGGAAAGGGACAGATACGCAGTATTTT.